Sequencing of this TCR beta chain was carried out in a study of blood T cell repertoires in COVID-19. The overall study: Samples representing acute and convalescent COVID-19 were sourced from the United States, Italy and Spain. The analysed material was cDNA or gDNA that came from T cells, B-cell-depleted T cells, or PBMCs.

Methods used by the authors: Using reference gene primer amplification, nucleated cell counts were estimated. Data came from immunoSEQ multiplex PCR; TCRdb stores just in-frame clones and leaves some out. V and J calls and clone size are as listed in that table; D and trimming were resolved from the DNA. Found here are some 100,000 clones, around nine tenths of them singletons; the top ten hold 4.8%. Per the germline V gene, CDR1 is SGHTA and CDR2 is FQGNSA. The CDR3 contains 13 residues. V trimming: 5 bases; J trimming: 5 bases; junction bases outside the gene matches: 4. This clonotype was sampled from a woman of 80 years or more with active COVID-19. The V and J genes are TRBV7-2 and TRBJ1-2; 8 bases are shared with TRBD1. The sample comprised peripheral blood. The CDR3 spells CASSPGQAYGYTF. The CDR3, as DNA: TGTGCCAGCAGCCCGGGACAGGCATATGGCTACACCTTC.